Following are 21 T cell receptor beta chains from one sample sequenced in a study of CD8 T cells in ankylosing spondylitis. TCRdb processed the 5' RACE reads anew with MiXCR; each CDR3 protein has one entry. Of tens of thousands of distinct CDR3 sequences in the sample, approximately 2.6% are singletons; the top ten hold roughly 4.4%. The sample comprised blood, either unsorted or a sorted T cell fraction (not recorded which). These receptor sequences come from a male donor with ankylosing spondylitis or in good health (not recorded which).

This clonotype has a count of ten or more. V usage is TRBV9 and J usage is TRBJ2-7; perhaps TRBD2 as D (5 bases). Germline V gene lookup returns CDR1 SGDLS and CDR2 YYNGEE. This CDR3 spans 15 amino acids. Trimming left V 0 bases short and J 0 bases short, with 10 bases between. The CDR3 region is CASSVGGLHSYEQYF. The CDR3 DNA reads as TGTGCCAGCAGCGTAGGAGGGCTCCACTCCTACGAGCAGTACTTC.

This clonotype was observed at least ten times. V is TRBV9 and J is TRBJ2-3; D is possibly TRBD1 or TRBD2 (5 bases each). The CDR3 totals 14 residues. The germline V and J ends were trimmed by 2 bases and 8 bases, with 15 bases remaining between them. Germline loops: CDR1 SGDLS, CDR2 YYNGEE. The CDR3 region is CASSVEGTTGTQYF. CDR3 nucleotide sequence: TGTGCCAGCAGCGTCGAAGGGACGACTGGTACGCAGTATTTT.

This clonotype was seen at least ten times. The chain has TRBV9 and TRBJ2-6, with 9 positions matching TRBD1. CDR3 length: 20 residues. Germline values: CDR1 SGDLS, CDR2 YYNGEE. The V gene end was trimmed by 0 bases and the J gene end by 3 bases; junction bases not matched to a gene: 13. The CDR3 protein is CASSVDQTGQGFYGANVLTF. The CDR3 DNA reads as TGTGCCAGCAGCGTAGATCAGACGGGACAGGGCTTTTATGGGGCCAACGTCCTGACTTTC.

This clonotype was seen repeatedly, ten times or more. This sequence joins TRBV9 and TRBJ2-3; the D is unclear. Trimming shortened V by 0 bases and J by 5 bases, and 10 bases separated the two germline ends. In germline, CDR1 is SGDLS, CDR2 YYNGEE. CDR3 length equals 14 residues. CDR3 in DNA: TGTGCCAGCAGCGTAGGCCCAAAGGAAGATACGCAGTATTTT. This translates into CASSVGPKEDTQYF.

This clonotype has at least ten counts. The genes are TRBV9 and TRBJ1-4; D unresolved. CDR3 size: 15 residues. Trimming left V 3 bases short and J 4 bases short, with 13 bases between. Per germline, CDR1 SGDLS and CDR2 YYNGEE. This CDR3 is CASSGATWNNEKLFF. As DNA, the CDR3 is TGTGCCAGCAGCGGAGCGACTTGGAATAATGAAAAACTGTTTTTT.

This clonotype has a count of ten or more. This rearrangement joins TRBV9 to TRBJ2-7; unclear D gene. V was clipped by 4 bases and J by 0 bases, with 14 bases between them. The CDR3 extends over 15 amino acids. Germline V gives CDR1 SGDLS, CDR2 YYNGEE. The DNA of the CDR3 is TGTGCCAGCAGCCTCTCGGCGGTAAGCTCCTACGAGCAGTACTTC. Translation: CASSLSAVSSYEQYF.

This clonotype was counted many times. The gene calls are TRBV9 and TRBJ2-1, with a tentative D call TRBD2 (6 bases). Trimming removed 0 bases at V and 16 bases at J, with 23 bases between. The germline V gene encodes CDR1 SGDLS and CDR2 YYNGEE. The CDR3 runs to 15 residues. CDR3 amino acids: CASSVEARRDGPHFF. The DNA of the CDR3 is TGTGCCAGCAGCGTAGAGGCGCGGAGGGACGGACCCCACTTCTTC.

This clonotype came up many times. V is TRBV9 and J is TRBJ2-2, with 10 bases matching TRBD1. Germline CDR1 SGDLS, CDR2 YYNGEE. The CDR3 runs to 15 residues. Trimming cost V 3 bases and J 6 bases; bases outside gene matches: 5. CDR3 nucleotide sequence: TGTGCCAGCAGCGCTGGACAGGGGGTGGCCGGGGAGCTGTTTTTT. Residues: CASSAGQGVAGELFF.

The sample holds many counts of this clonotype. The gene calls are TRBV9 and TRBJ2-1; D is possibly TRBD1 (5 bases). Trimming removed 4 bases at V and 5 bases at J, with 16 bases between. This CDR3 is built from 15 residues. The V gene's germline CDR1 is SGDLS and CDR2 YYNGEE. CDR3 coding DNA: TGTGCCAGCAGCCCACACGTGACAGTTAACAATGAGCAGTTCTTC. Protein product: CASSPHVTVNNEQFF. The variable domain in full, with the rest retrieved from reference TRBV9 and TRBJ2-1, is DSGVTQTPKHLITATGQRVTLRCSPRSGDLSVYWYQQSLDQGLQFLIQYYNGEERAKGNILERFSAQQFPDLHSELNLSSLELGDSALYFCASSPHVTVNNEQFFGPGTRLTVL.

This clonotype was counted ten times or more. V and J are TRBV9 and TRBJ2-2; D is undetermined. Germline V gene sequence: CDR1 SGDLS, CDR2 YYNGEE. The CDR3 is 14 residues long. V dropped 0 bases and J dropped 2 bases, with 5 bases sitting between them. The DNA of the CDR3 is TGTGCCAGCAGCGTAGAGGCAAACACCGGGGAGCTGTTTTTT. Amino acid sequence: CASSVEANTGELFF.

Many counts were recorded for this clonotype. The DNA is left out, because the CDR3 cannot be placed on it with certainty; the CDR3 is given as TCRdb lists it. The V gene is TRBV21-1, the J gene TRBJ2-3; the D call in the table, TRBD2, was not verified against the DNA. TRBV21-1 has pseudogene status. Including both end residues, the CDR3 is 18 amino acids long. The CDR3 loop reads CASSKMRAVAGGADTQYF.

This clonotype was counted ten times or more. This chain connects TRBV9 to TRBJ2-1; 7 bases line up with TRBD2. Germline CDR1 is SGDLS and CDR2 is YYNGEE. V lost 4 bases, J lost 2 bases, and 6 bases stayed unmatched. The CDR3 runs to 15 residues. CDR3: CASSPREFAYNEQFF. CDR3 nucleotide sequence: TGTGCCAGCAGCCCGCGGGAGTTCGCCTACAATGAGCAGTTCTTC.

This clonotype appeared many times. V and J are TRBV9 and TRBJ1-1; 7 nucleotides line up with TRBD1. Germline assignment: CDR1 SGDLS and CDR2 YYNGEE. V lost 0 bases to trimming and J lost 6 bases; unmatched junction nucleotides: 2. There are 13 residues in the CDR3. CDR3: CASSVEGGAEAFF. In nucleotides, the CDR3 is TGTGCCAGCAGCGTAGAAGGGGGCGCTGAAGCTTTCTTT.

This clonotype was seen ten or more times. This rearrangement joins TRBV9 to TRBJ2-3, with unresolved D. Germline values: CDR1 SGDLS, CDR2 YYNGEE. V was trimmed by 2 bases and J by 2 bases, leaving 6 bases between them. The CDR3 extends over 13 amino acids. The CDR3: CASSVEFTDTQYF. In DNA form, the CDR3 reads TGTGCCAGCAGCGTCGAGTTCACAGATACGCAGTATTTT.

This clonotype came up many times. The chain is built from TRBV9 and TRBJ2-6; D call uncertain. The germline V gene encodes CDR1 SGDLS and CDR2 YYNGEE. The ends were cut back, 4 bases at V and 2 bases at J, with 10 bases in the middle. The CDR3 is made up of 15 amino acids. CDR3 loop: CASSPPPAGANVLTF. DNA for the CDR3: TGTGCCAGCAGCCCCCCCCCGGCTGGGGCCAACGTCCTGACTTTC.

This clonotype was recorded at least ten times. V usage is TRBV9 and J usage is TRBJ2-3; TRBD2 aligns across 9 bases. This CDR3 is built from 17 residues. CDR1 and CDR2 (germline): SGDLS, YYNGEE. The V gene end was trimmed by 7 bases and the J gene end by 0 bases; junction bases not matched to a gene: 12. The CDR3 loop reads CASARPTSGSSTDTQYF. The CDR3 DNA reads TGTGCCAGCGCACGACCGACTAGCGGATCTAGCACAGATACGCAGTATTTT. The full variable domain, its missing parts supplied by reference TRBV9 and TRBJ2-3, is DSGVTQTPKHLITATGQRVTLRCSPRSGDLSVYWYQQSLDQGLQFLIQYYNGEERAKGNILERFSAQQFPDLHSELNLSSLELGDSALYFCASARPTSGSSTDTQYFGPGTRLTVL.

In this sample, this clonotype turned up many times. V and J are TRBV9 and TRBJ2-5; no reliable D call. V lost 2 bases to trimming and J lost 1 base, with 15 bases between them. CDR1 is SGDLS and CDR2 is YYNGEE in the germline V gene. CDR3 length: 16 amino acids. CDR3 sequence reads: CASSVTQRSLQETQYF. The DNA of the CDR3 is TGTGCCAGCAGCGTTACACAGAGATCCCTCCAAGAGACCCAGTACTTC.

Ten or more counts support this clonotype. This chain links TRBV9 with TRBJ2-1, with 7 bases that match TRBD2. Germline V gene sequence: CDR1 SGDLS, CDR2 YYNGEE. The V segment lost 0 bases and the J segment 0 bases; nucleotides outside the gene matches: 0. This CDR3 region has 15 residues. The CDR3 loop reads CASSVGTSSYNEQFF. The CDR3, as DNA: TGTGCCAGCAGCGTAGGGACTAGCTCCTACAATGAGCAGTTCTTC. Looking up the rest from reference TRBV9 and TRBJ2-1 gives the full variable domain: DSGVTQTPKHLITATGQRVTLRCSPRSGDLSVYWYQQSLDQGLQFLIQYYNGEERAKGNILERFSAQQFPDLHSELNLSSLELGDSALYFCASSVGTSSYNEQFFGPGTRLTVL.

This clonotype was counted at least ten times. The CDR3 region has the DNA TGTGCCAGCAGCGCACAGATAGGCACCGGGGAGCTGTTTTTT. This codes for CASSAQIGTGELFF. This chain links TRBV9 with TRBJ2-2; D is unclear. The germline gives CDR1 SGDLS, CDR2 YYNGEE. The CDR3 sequence is 14 residues long. The germline V and J ends were trimmed by 3 bases and 4 bases, with 10 bases remaining between them.

This clonotype was counted at least ten times. The J gene is TRBJ2-2, the V gene TRBV9; D uncertain. The CDR3 has 13 amino acids. V shed 1 base and J shed 1 base, with 2 bases lying between them. The V gene's germline CDR1 is SGDLS and CDR2 YYNGEE. The CDR3 loop reads CASSVMNTGELFF. In DNA, the CDR3 is TGTGCCAGCAGCGTAATGAACACCGGGGAGCTGTTTTTT.

This clonotype has a count of ten or more. V gene TRBV9 combines with J gene TRBJ2-5, with a tentative D call TRBD2 (7 bases). The V gene's germline CDR1 is SGDLS and CDR2 YYNGEE. Trimming removed 3 bases from V and 4 bases from J, with 19 bases in between. The CDR3 length is 16 residues. CDR3 in DNA: TGTGCCAGCAGCGCAAAAGGGGGGGGAGCTGGAGAGACCCAGTACTTC. Its protein is CASSAKGGGAGETQYF.